The rows below give T cell receptor beta chains drawn from one sample of a study of T cells in Graves' hyperthyroidism and ophthalmopathy. MiXCR, applied by TCRdb to the multiplex PCR reads, yields one record per CDR3 protein. In the table there are about 700,000 distinct CDR3 sequences, 12% to 15% of which are singletons. Sequencing was done on a sample of blood. Every receptor here comes from a woman aged 18-29 years with Graves' hyperthyroidism. CDR3s include the opening cysteine and the closing phenylalanine or tryptophan. The order of the fields is V gene, J gene, clone size, D gene, CDR3 protein, CDR3 DNA. A D gene is named only where the DNA matches it firmly. Clone size, where shown, is once, few, many, or a class for clones that have expanded.

v_call: TRBV3-1
j_call: TRBJ2-1
clone_size: many
d_call: .
cdr3_aa: CASSRGRRIYNEQFF
cdr3_nt: TGTGCCAGCAGCCGTGGCCGGAGGATATACAATGAGCAGTTCTTC

v_call: TRBV20-1
j_call: TRBJ2-7
clone_size: many
d_call: .
cdr3_aa: CSASKTSKPYEQYF
cdr3_nt: TGCAGTGCTAGTAAGACCTCTAAACCCTACGAGCAGTACTTC

v_call: TRBV27
j_call: TRBJ1-1
clone_size: many
d_call: .
cdr3_aa: CASQRTANTEAFF
cdr3_nt: TGTGCCAGCCAACGGACGGCGAACACTGAAGCTTTCTTT

v_call: TRBV20-1
j_call: TRBJ2-1
clone_size: few
d_call: .
cdr3_aa: CSAPSPAGAYNEQFF
cdr3_nt: TGCAGTGCCCCCAGCCCAGCGGGCGCCTACAATGAGCAGTTCTTC

v_call: TRBV9
j_call: TRBJ1-2
clone_size: .
d_call: TRBD1
cdr3_aa: CASSEGQIPYGYTF
cdr3_nt: TGTGCCAGCAGCGAGGGACAGATCCCCTATGGCTACACCTTC

v_call: TRBV10-3
j_call: TRBJ2-7
clone_size: many
d_call: .
cdr3_aa: CAISGTGGTYEQYF
cdr3_nt: TGTGCCATCAGTGGAACCGGGGGCACCTACGAGCAGTACTTC

v_call: TRBV7-9
j_call: TRBJ2-1
clone_size: many
d_call: TRBD2
cdr3_aa: CASSLGREGSYNEQFF
cdr3_nt: TGTGCCAGCAGCTTAGGGCGGGAGGGCTCCTACAATGAGCAGTTCTTC

v_call: TRBV30
j_call: TRBJ2-7
clone_size: many
d_call: .
cdr3_aa: CAWGVRRPDSYEQYF
cdr3_nt: TGTGCCTGGGGCGTGAGGCGGCCGGACTCCTACGAGCAGTACTTC

v_call: TRBV4-2
j_call: TRBJ2-2
clone_size: .
d_call: TRBD2
cdr3_aa: CASSQEGLAGAPGELFF
cdr3_nt: TGTGCCAGCAGCCAGGAGGGACTAGCGGGAGCCCCCGGGGAGCTGTTTTTT

v_call: TRBV6-9
j_call: TRBJ1-1
clone_size: few
d_call: .
cdr3_aa: CASSYETETLFTEAFF
cdr3_nt: TGTGCCAGCAGTTATGAGACAGAAACCCTGTTCACTGAAGCTTTCTTT

v_call: TRBV7-2
j_call: TRBJ1-5
clone_size: .
d_call: .
cdr3_aa: CASSLVIGAAGEPQHF
cdr3_nt: TGTGCCAGCAGCTTAGTTATTGGGGCTGCCGGCGAGCCCCAGCATTTT

v_call: TRBV6-2/TRBV6-3
j_call: TRBJ2-7
clone_size: many
d_call: TRBD1
cdr3_aa: CASSYGTGYEQYF
cdr3_nt: TGTGCCAGCAGTTACGGGACAGGGTACGAGCAGTACTTC

v_call: TRBV7-2
j_call: TRBJ2-7
clone_size: few
d_call: .
cdr3_aa: CASSLPGLPTYEQYF
cdr3_nt: TGTGCCAGCAGCTTACCGGGACTCCCAACCTACGAGCAGTACTTC

v_call: TRBV20-1
j_call: TRBJ2-7
clone_size: few
d_call: TRBD1
cdr3_aa: CSAPGQGRYEQYF
cdr3_nt: TGCAGTGCACCGGGACAGGGGCGCTACGAGCAGTACTTC

v_call: TRBV7-2
j_call: TRBJ1-3
clone_size: .
d_call: .
cdr3_aa: CASSLRQAHSENTIYF
cdr3_nt: TGTGCCAGCAGCCTTAGACAGGCTCACTCTGAAAACACCATATATTTT

v_call: TRBV3-1
j_call: TRBJ1-1
clone_size: many
d_call: TRBD1
cdr3_aa: CASSQTGQAPEAFF
cdr3_nt: TGTGCCAGCAGCCAGACCGGACAGGCGCCCGAAGCTTTCTTT

v_call: TRBV10-2
j_call: TRBJ2-2
clone_size: few
d_call: .
cdr3_aa: CASRDGTNTGELFF
cdr3_nt: TGCGCCAGCAGGGACGGAACGAACACCGGGGAGCTGTTTTTT

v_call: TRBV19
j_call: TRBJ2-4
clone_size: few
d_call: .
cdr3_aa: CASSRSLLAKNIQYF
cdr3_nt: TGTGCCAGTAGTAGGAGCTTACTAGCCAAAAACATTCAGTACTTC

v_call: TRBV9
j_call: TRBJ2-7
clone_size: .
d_call: TRBD2
cdr3_aa: CAIQRRGASGRRISYEQYF
cdr3_nt: TGTGCCATCCAGCGTAGAGGGGCTAGCGGGAGGAGAATTTCCTACGAGCAGTACTTC

v_call: TRBV27
j_call: TRBJ1-4
clone_size: many
d_call: TRBD1
cdr3_aa: CASRPMDRTTNEKLFF
cdr3_nt: TGTGCCAGCAGACCGATGGACAGGACGACTAATGAAAAACTGTTTTTT

v_call: TRBV24-1
j_call: TRBJ1-1
clone_size: once
d_call: .
cdr3_aa: CATSDGGVNTEAFF
cdr3_nt: TGTGCCACCAGTGATGGGGGGGTGAACACTGAAGCTTTCTTT

v_call: TRBV27
j_call: TRBJ1-6
clone_size: .
d_call: .
cdr3_aa: CASSLSGFMGSPLHF
cdr3_nt: TGTGCCAGCAGTTTATCCGGGTTCATGGGATCACCCCTCCACTTT

v_call: TRBV12-3/TRBV12-4
j_call: TRBJ2-7
clone_size: many
d_call: .
cdr3_aa: CASSLGQGGTYEQYF
cdr3_nt: TGTGCCAGCAGTTTAGGCCAGGGGGGAACCTACGAGCAGTACTTC

v_call: TRBV4-1
j_call: TRBJ2-3
clone_size: many
d_call: .
cdr3_aa: CASSPQFTDTQYF
cdr3_nt: TGCGCCAGCAGTCCCCAATTCACAGATACGCAGTATTTT

v_call: TRBV13
j_call: TRBJ2-5
clone_size: .
d_call: .
cdr3_aa: CASSSTNWYQETQYF
cdr3_nt: TGTGCCAGCAGCAGCACCAATTGGTACCAAGAGACCCAGTACTTC

v_call: TRBV20-1
j_call: TRBJ2-7
clone_size: few
d_call: .
cdr3_aa: CSASERATYEQYF
cdr3_nt: TGCAGTGCTAGTGAGCGGGCCACCTACGAGCAGTACTTC

v_call: TRBV24-1
j_call: TRBJ2-1
clone_size: few
d_call: TRBD2
cdr3_aa: CATSGGLAENNEQFF
cdr3_nt: TGTGCCACCAGTGGGGGACTAGCAGAAAACAATGAGCAGTTCTTC

v_call: TRBV18
j_call: TRBJ2-1
clone_size: many
d_call: .
cdr3_aa: CASSPGARYNEQFF
cdr3_nt: TGTGCCAGCTCACCAGGGGCCCGATACAATGAGCAGTTCTTC

v_call: TRBV6-1
j_call: TRBJ2-7
clone_size: many
d_call: .
cdr3_aa: CASSPSPGYEQYF
cdr3_nt: TGTGCCAGCAGTCCATCACCAGGTTACGAGCAGTACTTC

v_call: TRBV19
j_call: TRBJ1-5
clone_size: few
d_call: TRBD1
cdr3_aa: CASSGQGAQPQHF
cdr3_nt: TGTGCCAGTAGTGGACAGGGTGCACAGCCCCAGCATTTT

v_call: TRBV18
j_call: TRBJ1-1
clone_size: many
d_call: .
cdr3_aa: CASAGISTEAFF
cdr3_nt: TGTGCCAGCGCAGGGATCTCCACTGAAGCTTTCTTT

v_call: TRBV28
j_call: TRBJ2-7
clone_size: few
d_call: TRBD2
cdr3_aa: CASRSGTRWSTYEQYF
cdr3_nt: TGTGCCAGCAGGTCCGGGACTAGATGGTCCACCTACGAGCAGTACTTC

v_call: TRBV18
j_call: TRBJ2-1
clone_size: many
d_call: .
cdr3_aa: CASSPGQTNYNEQFF
cdr3_nt: TGTGCCAGCTCCCCCGGACAGACAAACTACAATGAGCAGTTCTTC

v_call: TRBV20-1
j_call: TRBJ1-5
clone_size: many
d_call: TRBD1
cdr3_aa: CSAKPRGPTYSNQPQHF
cdr3_nt: TGCAGTGCTAAGCCCAGGGGGCCGACTTATAGCAATCAGCCCCAGCATTTT

v_call: TRBV20-1
j_call: TRBJ1-5
clone_size: .
d_call: .
cdr3_aa: CSARSPQGLAQPQHF
cdr3_nt: TGCAGTGCCCGAAGTCCCCAGGGGTTGGCTCAGCCCCAGCATTTT

v_call: TRBV12-5
j_call: TRBJ2-3
clone_size: few
d_call: TRBD1
cdr3_aa: CASGTGGSTDTQYF
cdr3_nt: TGTGCTAGTGGCACAGGGGGCTCAACAGATACGCAGTATTTT

v_call: TRBV19
j_call: TRBJ2-7
clone_size: few
d_call: TRBD2
cdr3_aa: CASSTGLAGPYEQYF
cdr3_nt: TGTGCCAGTAGTACGGGACTAGCGGGACCCTACGAGCAGTACTTC

v_call: TRBV7-9
j_call: TRBJ2-7
clone_size: .
d_call: .
cdr3_aa: CASSPPGTRSAYEQYF
cdr3_nt: TGTGCCAGCAGCCCACCCGGGACTCGTTCCGCCTACGAGCAGTACTTC

v_call: TRBV20-1
j_call: TRBJ2-3
clone_size: many
d_call: .
cdr3_aa: CSAKPGLKTDTQYF
cdr3_nt: TGCAGTGCTAAGCCGGGACTCAAAACAGATACGCAGTATTTT

v_call: TRBV30
j_call: TRBJ2-6
clone_size: .
d_call: .
cdr3_aa: CAWNHFSGANVLTF
cdr3_nt: TGTGCCTGGAATCACTTCTCTGGGGCCAACGTCCTGACTTTC

v_call: TRBV2
j_call: TRBJ1-5
clone_size: many
d_call: .
cdr3_aa: CASTKDRDQPQHF
cdr3_nt: TGTGCCAGCACCAAAGACAGAGATCAGCCCCAGCATTTT

v_call: TRBV24-1
j_call: TRBJ2-1
clone_size: few
d_call: TRBD2
cdr3_aa: CATSDPFGGRGTSGRASPYNEQFF
cdr3_nt: TGTGCCACCAGTGATCCCTTCGGGGGGAGGGGAACTAGCGGGAGGGCCAGTCCCTACAATGAGCAGTTCTTC

v_call: TRBV7-9
j_call: TRBJ2-7
clone_size: many
d_call: TRBD1
cdr3_aa: CASSPGTGLSYEQYF
cdr3_nt: TGTGCCAGCAGCCCCGGGACAGGCCTCTCCTACGAGCAGTACTTC

v_call: TRBV2
j_call: TRBJ2-7
clone_size: many
d_call: .
cdr3_aa: CASILVGDEQYF
cdr3_nt: TGTGCCAGCATCCTAGTGGGGGACGAGCAGTACTTC

v_call: TRBV7-8
j_call: TRBJ2-7
clone_size: few
d_call: TRBD2
cdr3_aa: CASSPMEAGVYEQYF
cdr3_nt: TGTGCCAGCAGCCCCATGGAGGCGGGGGTCTACGAGCAGTACTTC

v_call: TRBV13
j_call: TRBJ1-1
clone_size: many
d_call: .
cdr3_aa: CASVGQMNTEAFF
cdr3_nt: TGTGCCAGTGTCGGGCAGATGAACACTGAAGCTTTCTTT

v_call: TRBV18
j_call: TRBJ1-3
clone_size: few
d_call: .
cdr3_aa: CASSPLQGPFSGNTIYF
cdr3_nt: TGTGCCAGCTCACCACTTCAGGGGCCATTCTCTGGAAACACCATATATTTT

v_call: TRBV7-2
j_call: TRBJ2-5
clone_size: .
d_call: .
cdr3_aa: CASSSLALGEETQYF
cdr3_nt: TGTGCCAGCAGCTCCCTGGCGTTGGGAGAAGAGACCCAGTACTTC

v_call: TRBV2
j_call: TRBJ2-7
clone_size: many
d_call: .
cdr3_aa: CASSAEAGPYEQYF
cdr3_nt: TGTGCCAGCAGTGCAGAGGCAGGGCCCTACGAGCAGTACTTC

v_call: TRBV6-5
j_call: TRBJ2-3
clone_size: few
d_call: .
cdr3_aa: CASSYRSGQSTDTQYF
cdr3_nt: TGTGCCAGCAGTTACCGTTCTGGCCAGAGCACAGATACGCAGTATTTT

v_call: TRBV9
j_call: TRBJ2-7
clone_size: .
d_call: .
cdr3_aa: CASSVGHKAYEQYF
cdr3_nt: TGTGCCAGCAGCGTAGGACATAAGGCTTACGAGCAGTACTTC

v_call: TRBV13
j_call: TRBJ1-6
clone_size: few
d_call: TRBD1
cdr3_aa: CASSRRQGPPLAPLHF
cdr3_nt: TGTGCCAGCAGCAGACGACAGGGACCACCTTTGGCACCCCTCCACTTT

v_call: TRBV6-1
j_call: TRBJ1-1
clone_size: many
d_call: .
cdr3_aa: CASSEAPPETSNTEAFF
cdr3_nt: TGTGCCAGCAGTGAAGCGCCCCCGGAGACATCGAACACTGAAGCTTTCTTT

v_call: TRBV11-2
j_call: TRBJ1-5
clone_size: many
d_call: .
cdr3_aa: CASSLEAGAQPQHF
cdr3_nt: TGTGCCAGCAGCTTAGAGGCAGGGGCCCAGCCCCAGCATTTT

v_call: TRBV7-2
j_call: TRBJ1-1
clone_size: many
d_call: .
cdr3_aa: CASSPPGAEAFF
cdr3_nt: TGTGCCAGCAGCCCCCCAGGGGCTGAAGCTTTCTTT

v_call: TRBV12-3/TRBV12-4
j_call: TRBJ2-7
clone_size: many
d_call: .
cdr3_aa: CASSLPESGEQYF
cdr3_nt: TGTGCCAGCAGTTTACCGGAAAGCGGCGAGCAGTACTTC

v_call: TRBV7-2
j_call: TRBJ2-1
clone_size: many
d_call: TRBD2
cdr3_aa: CASSARLAGNNEQFF
cdr3_nt: TGTGCCAGCAGCGCGCGACTAGCGGGAAACAATGAGCAGTTCTTC